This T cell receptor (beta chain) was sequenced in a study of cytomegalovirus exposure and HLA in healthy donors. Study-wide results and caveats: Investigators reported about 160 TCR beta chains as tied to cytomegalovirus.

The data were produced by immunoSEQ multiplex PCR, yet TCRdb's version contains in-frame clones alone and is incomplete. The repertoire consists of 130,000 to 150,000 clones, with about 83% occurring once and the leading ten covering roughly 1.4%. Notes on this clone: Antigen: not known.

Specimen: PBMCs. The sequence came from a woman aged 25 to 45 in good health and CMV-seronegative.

The DNA of the CDR3 is TGTGCCAGCAGCCAGCTAAGGGGCGAAGGTGAAAAACTGTTTTTT. This gives the protein CASSQLRGEGEKLFF. V is TRBV7-9 and J is TRBJ1-4; weak D call: TRBD1 (5 bases). Trimming left V 5 bases short and J 7 bases short, with 17 bases between. Germline CDR1 and CDR2: SEHNR and FQNEAQ (reference sequence). The CDR3 extends over 15 amino acids.